This T cell receptor (beta chain) was obtained from a study of T cells after yellow fever vaccination. Study as a whole: With SMART-Seq v4 Ultra Low Input, the fractions containing low cell numbers were prepared.

This clonotype turned up a few times. TCRdb fed the 5' RACE reads into MiXCR, producing one record per CDR3 protein. Altogether hundreds of thousands of distinct CDR3 sequences are present, 4.1% being singletons, with the ten largest covering 20% to 25%. This clonotype originated in a man aged 18 to 29 who received the YFV17D yellow fever vaccine. The sequenced sample was PBMCs, obtained 5 days after the yellow fever booster vaccination.

CDR3 in amino acids: CASSQDSVVGNSPLHF. The CDR3 bases are TGCGCCAGCAGCCAAGATTCCGTGGTAGGCAATTCACCCCTCCACTTT. V is TRBV4-3 and J is TRBJ1-6; no definite D call. Looked up from germline, CDR1 is LGHNA and CDR2 is YSLEER. CDR3 length: 16 amino acids. V was shortened by 0 bases and J by 7 bases, with 13 bases between the two germline ends.